This T cell receptor beta chain originates from a study of T-cell memory formation after mild COVID-19. Study-level information: TCR clusters were largely donor specific.

Study observations and caveats: That cross-reactive memory joined was suggested by some responding clones appearing in pre-infection memory. Clones which contracted sat mainly in CM and EM if CD4+, and in EMRA if CD8+.

V was clipped by 6 bases and J by 0 bases, with 12 bases between them. In germline, CDR1 is MDHEN, CDR2 SYDVKM. The CDR3 covers 16 residues. 5'RACE with constant-segment primers yielded barcoded, UMI-tagged TCR alpha and TCR beta cDNA libraries. TCRdb redid the calling of the 5' RACE reads with MiXCR, one entry per CDR3 protein. The table lists 400,000 to 500,000 distinct CDR3 sequences, 24% of them singletons. This clonotype has just a few counts. Its antigen is undetermined. Sequences were obtained from PBMCs or a T cell subset sorted from them (not recorded which). The sequence was collected from an adult woman who had mild COVID-19 (a few samples of this study predate the infection). Cell type and time point are not known. The rearrangement uses TRBV28 and TRBJ2-6, with a tentative D call TRBD1 (6 bases). As DNA, the CDR3 is TGTGCCAGCAGGGTAGGACAGAGCTCTGGGGCCAACGTCCTGACTTTC. This translates into CASRVGQSSGANVLTF.